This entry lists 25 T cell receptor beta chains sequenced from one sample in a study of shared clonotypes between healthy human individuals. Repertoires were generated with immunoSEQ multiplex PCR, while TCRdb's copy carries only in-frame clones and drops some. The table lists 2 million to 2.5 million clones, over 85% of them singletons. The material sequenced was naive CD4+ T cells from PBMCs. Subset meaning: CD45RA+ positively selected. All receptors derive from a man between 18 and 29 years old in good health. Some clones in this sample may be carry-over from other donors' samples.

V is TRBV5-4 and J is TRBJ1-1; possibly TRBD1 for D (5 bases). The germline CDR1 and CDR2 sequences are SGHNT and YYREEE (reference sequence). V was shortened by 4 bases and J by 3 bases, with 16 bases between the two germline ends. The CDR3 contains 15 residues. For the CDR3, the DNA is TGTGCCAGCAGCCAAGGTGGGGGAGTAGACACTGAAGCTTTCTTT. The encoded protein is CASSQGGGVDTEAFF.

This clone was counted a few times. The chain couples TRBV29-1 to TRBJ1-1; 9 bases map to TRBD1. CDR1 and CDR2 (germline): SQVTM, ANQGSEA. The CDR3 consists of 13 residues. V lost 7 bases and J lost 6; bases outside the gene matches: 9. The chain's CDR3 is CSARGDRVPEAFF. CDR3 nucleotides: TGCAGCGCCAGAGGGGACAGGGTCCCTGAAGCTTTCTTT. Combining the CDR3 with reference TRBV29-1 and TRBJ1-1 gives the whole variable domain SAVISQKPSRDICQRGTSLTIQCQVDSQVTMMFWYRQQPGQSLTLIATANQGSEATYESGFVIDKFPISRPNLTFSTLTVSNMSPEDSSIYLCSARGDRVPEAFFGQGTRLTVV.

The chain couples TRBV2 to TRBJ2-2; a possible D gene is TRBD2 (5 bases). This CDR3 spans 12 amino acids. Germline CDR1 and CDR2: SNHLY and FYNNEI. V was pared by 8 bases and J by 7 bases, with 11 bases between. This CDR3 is CASSGSGGELFF. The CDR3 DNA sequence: TGTGCCAGCTCGGGGAGCGGCGGGGAGCTGTTTTTT.

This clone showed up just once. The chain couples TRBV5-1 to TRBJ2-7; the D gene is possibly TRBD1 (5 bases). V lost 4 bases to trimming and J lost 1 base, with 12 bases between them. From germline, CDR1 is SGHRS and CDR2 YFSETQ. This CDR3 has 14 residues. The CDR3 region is CASSNQGWSYEQYF. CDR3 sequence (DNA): TGCGCCAGCAGCAACCAGGGATGGTCCTACGAGCAGTACTTC.

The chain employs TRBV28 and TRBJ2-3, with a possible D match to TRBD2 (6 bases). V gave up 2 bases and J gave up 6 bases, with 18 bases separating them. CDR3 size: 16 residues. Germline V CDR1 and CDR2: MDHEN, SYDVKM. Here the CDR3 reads CASSLGAGSGTDTQYF. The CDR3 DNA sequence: TGTGCCAGCAGTTTAGGGGCCGGGAGCGGAACCGATACGCAGTATTTT.

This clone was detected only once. The CDR3 reads CASSRGPGLSLHYEQYF. The CDR3 coding sequence is TGTGCCAGTAGTAGGGGGCCGGGACTCTCTTTACACTACGAGCAGTACTTC. This sequence joins TRBV19 and TRBJ2-7; D tentatively fits TRBD1 or TRBD2 (6 bases each). CDR1 is LNHDA and CDR2 is SQIVND in the germline V gene (reference sequence). V gave up 4 bases and J gave up 3 bases, with 22 bases separating them. The CDR3 runs 17 residues. Combining the CDR3 with reference TRBV19 and TRBJ2-7 gives the whole variable domain DGGITQSPKYLFRKEGQNVTLSCEQNLNHDAMYWYRQDPGQGLRLIYYSQIVNDFQKGDIAEGYSVSREKKESFPLTVTSAQKNPTAFYLCASSRGPGLSLHYEQYFGPGTRLTVT.

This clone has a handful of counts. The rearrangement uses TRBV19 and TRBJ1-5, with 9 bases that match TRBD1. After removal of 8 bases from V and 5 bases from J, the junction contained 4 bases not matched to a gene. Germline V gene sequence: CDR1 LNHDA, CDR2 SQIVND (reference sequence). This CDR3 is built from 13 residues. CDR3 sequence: CASEGQGYQPQHF. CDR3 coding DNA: TGTGCCAGTGAGGGACAGGGATATCAGCCCCAGCATTTT.

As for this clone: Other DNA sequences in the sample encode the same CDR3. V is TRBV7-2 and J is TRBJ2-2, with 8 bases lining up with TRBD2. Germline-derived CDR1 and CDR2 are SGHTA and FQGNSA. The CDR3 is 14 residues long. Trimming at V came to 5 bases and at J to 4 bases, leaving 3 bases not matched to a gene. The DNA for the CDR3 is TGTGCCAGCAGCCCAGGGACTAGCACCGGGGAGCTGTTTTTT. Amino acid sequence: CASSPGTSTGELFF.

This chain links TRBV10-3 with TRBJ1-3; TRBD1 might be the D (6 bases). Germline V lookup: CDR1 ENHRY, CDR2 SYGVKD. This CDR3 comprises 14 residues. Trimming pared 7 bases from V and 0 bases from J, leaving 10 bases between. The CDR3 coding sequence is TGTGCCATCACAACAGGGAGCTCTGGAAACACCATATATTTT. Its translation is CAITTGSSGNTIYF.

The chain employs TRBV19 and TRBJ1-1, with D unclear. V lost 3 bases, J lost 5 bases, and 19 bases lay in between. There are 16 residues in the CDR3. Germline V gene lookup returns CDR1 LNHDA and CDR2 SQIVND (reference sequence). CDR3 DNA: TGTGCCAGTAGTATTTTTAATGCGTTGGGGAGGACTGAAGCTTTCTTT. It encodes CASSIFNALGRTEAFF. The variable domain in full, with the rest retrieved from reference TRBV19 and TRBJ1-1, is DGGITQSPKYLFRKEGQNVTLSCEQNLNHDAMYWYRQDPGQGLRLIYYSQIVNDFQKGDIAEGYSVSREKKESFPLTVTSAQKNPTAFYLCASSIFNALGRTEAFFGQGTRLTVV.

The CDR3 coding sequence is TGCGCCAGCAGCTCAGAGCCCCAGACAGAGACGGCTTTCTTT. As protein: CASSSEPQTETAFF. This sequence joins TRBV5-1 and TRBJ1-1, with D possibly TRBD1 on 5 matching bases. The ends were cut back, 3 bases at V and 11 bases at J, with 20 bases in the middle. The CDR3 consists of 14 residues. The germline V gene has CDR1 SGHRS and CDR2 YFSETQ.

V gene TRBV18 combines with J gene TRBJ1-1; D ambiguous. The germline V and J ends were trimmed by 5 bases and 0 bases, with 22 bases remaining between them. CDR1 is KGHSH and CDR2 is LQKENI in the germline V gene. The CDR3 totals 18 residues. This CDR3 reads CASSFKASQTLMNTEAFF. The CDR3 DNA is TGTGCCAGCTCATTCAAAGCGTCGCAGACCCTTATGAACACTGAAGCTTTCTTT.

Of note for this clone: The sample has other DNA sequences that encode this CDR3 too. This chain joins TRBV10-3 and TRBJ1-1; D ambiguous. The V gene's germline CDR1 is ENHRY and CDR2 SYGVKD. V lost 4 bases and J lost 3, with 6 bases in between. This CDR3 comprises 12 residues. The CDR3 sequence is CAISAGDTEAFF. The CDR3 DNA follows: TGTGCCATCAGTGCTGGAGACACTGAAGCTTTCTTT.

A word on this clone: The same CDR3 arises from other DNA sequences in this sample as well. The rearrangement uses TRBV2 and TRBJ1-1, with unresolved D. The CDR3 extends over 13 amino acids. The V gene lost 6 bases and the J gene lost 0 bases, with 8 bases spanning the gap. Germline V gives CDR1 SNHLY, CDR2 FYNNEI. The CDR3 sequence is CASRADLNTEAFF. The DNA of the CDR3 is TGTGCCAGCAGGGCCGACTTGAACACTGAAGCTTTCTTT.

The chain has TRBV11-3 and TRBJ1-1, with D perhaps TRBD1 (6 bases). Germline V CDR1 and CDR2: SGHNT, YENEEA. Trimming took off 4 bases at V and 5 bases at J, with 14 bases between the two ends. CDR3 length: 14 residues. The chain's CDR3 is CASSSGTIGTEAFF. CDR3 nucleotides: TGTGCCAGCAGCTCTGGGACAATCGGGACTGAAGCTTTCTTT.

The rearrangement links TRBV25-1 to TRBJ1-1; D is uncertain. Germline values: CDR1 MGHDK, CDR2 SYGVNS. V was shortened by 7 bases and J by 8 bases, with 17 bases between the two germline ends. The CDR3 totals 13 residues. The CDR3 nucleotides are TGTGCCAGCATTCAGGCGGGAGGACCAGAAGCTTTCTTT. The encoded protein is CASIQAGGPEAFF.

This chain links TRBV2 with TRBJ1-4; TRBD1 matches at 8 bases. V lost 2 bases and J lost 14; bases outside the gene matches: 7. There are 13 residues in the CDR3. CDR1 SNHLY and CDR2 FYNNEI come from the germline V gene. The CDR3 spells CASSESGQGSLFF. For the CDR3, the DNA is TGTGCCAGCAGTGAATCAGGACAGGGCAGTCTGTTTTTT.

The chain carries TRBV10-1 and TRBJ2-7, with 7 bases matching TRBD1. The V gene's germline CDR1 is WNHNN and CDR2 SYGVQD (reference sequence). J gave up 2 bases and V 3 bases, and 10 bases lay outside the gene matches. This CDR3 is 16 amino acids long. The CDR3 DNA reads TGCGCCAGCAGTGAAGGGACAGCCAATTTACCCTACGAGCAGTACTTC. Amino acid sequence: CASSEGTANLPYEQYF.

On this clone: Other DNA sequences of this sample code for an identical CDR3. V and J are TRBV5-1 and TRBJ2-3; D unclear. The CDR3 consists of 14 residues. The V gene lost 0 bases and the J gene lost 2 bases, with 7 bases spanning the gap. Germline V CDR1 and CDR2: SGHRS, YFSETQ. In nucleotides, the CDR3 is TGCGCCAGCAGCTTGGAATCGTACACAGATACGCAGTATTTT. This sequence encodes CASSLESYTDTQYF.

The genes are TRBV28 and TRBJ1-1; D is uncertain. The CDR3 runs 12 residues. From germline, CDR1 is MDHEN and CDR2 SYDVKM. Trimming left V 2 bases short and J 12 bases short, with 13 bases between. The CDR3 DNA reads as TGTGCCAGCAGTTTAGCGACAATTCATACTTTCTTT. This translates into CASSLATIHTFF.

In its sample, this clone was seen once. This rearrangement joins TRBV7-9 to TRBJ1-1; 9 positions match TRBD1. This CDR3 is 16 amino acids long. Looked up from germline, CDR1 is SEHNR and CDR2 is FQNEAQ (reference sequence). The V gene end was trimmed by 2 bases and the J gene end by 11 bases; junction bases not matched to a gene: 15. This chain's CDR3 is CASSLKGGQGAVGAFF. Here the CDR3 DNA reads TGTGCCAGCAGCTTAAAGGGGGGACAGGGCGCAGTAGGTGCTTTCTTT.

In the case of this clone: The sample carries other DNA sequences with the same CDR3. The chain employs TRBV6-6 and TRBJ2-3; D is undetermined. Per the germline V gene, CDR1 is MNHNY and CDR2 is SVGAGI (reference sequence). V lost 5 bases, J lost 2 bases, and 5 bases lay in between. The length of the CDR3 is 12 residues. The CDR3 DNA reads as TGTGCCAGCAGTCGATCCACAGATACGCAGTATTTT. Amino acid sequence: CASSRSTDTQYF.

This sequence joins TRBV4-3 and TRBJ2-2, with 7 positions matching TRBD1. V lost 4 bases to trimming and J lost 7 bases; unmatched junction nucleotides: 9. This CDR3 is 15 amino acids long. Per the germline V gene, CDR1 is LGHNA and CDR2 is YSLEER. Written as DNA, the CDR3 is TGCGCCAGCAGCCCAAGGGACAGTCGACGCGGGGAGCTGTTTTTT. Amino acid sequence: CASSPRDSRRGELFF.

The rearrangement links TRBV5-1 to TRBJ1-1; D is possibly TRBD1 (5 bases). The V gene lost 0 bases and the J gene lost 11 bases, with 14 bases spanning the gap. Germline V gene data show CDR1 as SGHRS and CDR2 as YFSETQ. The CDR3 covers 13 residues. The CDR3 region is CASSLELGDSAFF. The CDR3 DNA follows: TGCGCCAGCAGCTTGGAGTTGGGGGATTCGGCTTTCTTT.

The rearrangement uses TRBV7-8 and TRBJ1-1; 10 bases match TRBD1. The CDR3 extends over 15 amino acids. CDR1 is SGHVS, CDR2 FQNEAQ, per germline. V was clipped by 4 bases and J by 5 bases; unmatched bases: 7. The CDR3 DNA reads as TGTGCCAGCAGCTCCCGACAGGGGGCATTTACTGAAGCTTTCTTT. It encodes CASSSRQGAFTEAFF. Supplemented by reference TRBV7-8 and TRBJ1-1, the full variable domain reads GAGVSQSPRYKVAKRGQDVALRCDPISGHVSLFWYQQALGQGPEFLTYFQNEAQLDKSGLPSDRFFAERPEGSVSTLKIQRTQQEDSAVYLCASSSRQGAFTEAFFGQGTRLTVV.